This paragraph covers one T cell receptor beta chain sequence. Its antigen is not known. The data belong to a study of cytomegalovirus exposure and HLA in healthy donors. The donors, nominally healthy at sampling, likely had unrecorded immune exposures. PCR employed 60 Vbeta and 13 Jbeta primers. The table came from immunoSEQ multiplex PCR; TCRdb's copy has only in-frame clones and leaves some out. The sample holds approximately 150,000 clones, 60% to 85% seen once. Study results and limitations: Later on, an analysis found that several of the most significant clusters appeared to be linked to common viral pathogens, which included parvovirus B19. Rare TCR sequences predominated, though certain public TCRs were found in many donors. In a later analysis, V- and J-gene trimming of beta chains associated with a DCLRE1C missense variant, replicated independently.

This TCR derives from a woman under 30 in good health and CMV-seronegative. The sample taken for sequencing was PBMCs.

DNA of the CDR3: TGTGCCAGCAGTGTGGCAGGGTGGGGCACTGAAGCTTTCTTT. It encodes CASSVAGWGTEAFF. The J gene is TRBJ1-1, the V gene TRBV6-1; D may be TRBD1 (5 bases). CDR3 length: 14 residues. V shed 4 bases and J shed 4 bases, with 13 bases lying between them. The V gene's germline CDR1 is MNHNS and CDR2 SASEGT.